A single T cell receptor (beta chain) is shown here with its context. In the study's own analysis: Nucleated cell counts were estimated from reference gene primer amplification. Assay used: immunoSEQ multiplex PCR; TCRdb lists only in-frame clones, some missing. That table is the source of V, J and clone size, and D and trimming were worked out from the DNA. Among 200,000 or so clones listed, 80% to 85% were seen once. The source of the sample is a study of blood T cell repertoires in COVID-19. Study-level information: The origin of the acute and convalescent COVID-19 samples was the United States, Italy and Spain. From T cells, B-cell-depleted T cells, or PBMCs came the material, which was cDNA or gDNA.

This CDR3 is 13 amino acids long. Deletions cut 1 base from V and 5 bases from J, with 8 bases between. CDR1 is LGHDT, CDR2 YNNKEL, per germline (reference sequence). The specimen sequenced was peripheral blood. V gene TRBV3-1 (or the pseudogene TRBV3-2) combines with J gene TRBJ1-1; TRBD1 is a possible D gene (5 bases). This TCR was sampled from a woman aged 25 to 45 who had recovered from COVID-19. The CDR3 spells CASSQVRGTEAFF. The CDR3 DNA reads TGTGCCAGCAGCCAAGTAAGGGGAACTGAAGCTTTCTTT.